These 30 T cell receptor beta chains were all obtained from the same sample, sequenced in a study of T cell responses to AZD1222 COVID-19 vaccine. Some clones are missing from TCRdb's copy, which holds only in-frame ones; the method was immunoSEQ multiplex PCR. The sample has around 150,000 clones; roughly 94% are singletons. Specimen: peripheral blood, collected 28 days after the second AZD1222 dose. The receptor set was obtained from an adult who received the AZD1222 COVID-19 vaccine.

This clone appeared once. The chain is built from TRBV12-3 or TRBV12-4 and TRBJ1-5; D remains ambiguous. Trimming cost V 3 bases and J 7 bases, with 10 bases left between them. The CDR3 contains 13 residues. CDR3 sequence reads: CASSFSRYQPQHF. The CDR3 DNA is TGTGCCAGCAGTTTTAGTCGCTACCAGCCCCAGCATTTT.

V gene TRBV5-1 combines with J gene TRBJ1-1; D uncertain. Germline V gives CDR1 SGHRS, CDR2 YFSETQ. The V end lost 1 base, the J end lost 6 bases, and 16 bases lay between the germline ends. This CDR3 is built from 15 residues. The CDR3 DNA sequence: TGCGCCAGCAGCTTGACCCCCTCCAGCTCGGCTGAAGCTTTCTTT. It yields the protein CASSLTPSSSAEAFF.

This clone was seen once. J is TRBJ2-7 and V is TRBV25-1; D gene unclear. In germline, CDR1 is MGHDK, CDR2 SYGVNS. Trimming took off 3 bases at V and 2 bases at J, with 11 bases between the two ends. The CDR3 runs to 14 residues. CDR3 DNA sequence: TGTGCCAGCAGTGATCATAGAGGTCCCTACGAGCAGTACTTC. Its protein is CASSDHRGPYEQYF.

CDR3 in amino acids: CASNPQVSSGNTIYF. CDR3 in DNA: TGTGCCAGCAATCCACAGGTTAGCTCTGGAAACACCATATATTTT. The chain uses TRBV6-5 and TRBJ1-3, with TRBD1 as a possible D gene (5 bases). From germline, CDR1 is MNHEY and CDR2 SVGAGI. Trimming stripped 7 bases from V and 0 bases from J, with 13 bases between. This CDR3 comprises 15 residues.

The rearrangement links TRBV18 to TRBJ1-4; maybe TRBD1 (6 bases). This CDR3 comprises 15 residues. V dropped 6 bases and J dropped 8 bases, with 19 bases sitting between them. Germline V gives CDR1 KGHSH, CDR2 LQKENI. The CDR3 is CASSHSGFGGEKLFF. CDR3 bases: TGTGCCAGCTCGCATTCAGGTTTCGGGGGCGAAAAACTGTTTTTT. Looking up the rest from reference TRBV18 and TRBJ1-4 gives the full variable domain: NAGVMQNPRHLVRRRGQEARLRCSPMKGHSHVYWYRQLPEEGLKFMVYLQKENIIDESGMPKERFSAEFPKEGPSILRIQQVVRGDSAAYFCASSHSGFGGEKLFFGSGTQLSVL.

This clone occurred once. The gene calls are TRBV12-5 and TRBJ1-2, with D perhaps TRBD1 (5 bases). The germline V and J ends were trimmed by 2 bases and 6 bases, with 16 bases remaining between them. This CDR3 is built from 15 residues. CDR1 is LGHNT and CDR2 is FRNRAP in the germline V gene. The CDR3 spells CASGLHPARVNGYTF. The DNA for the CDR3 is TGTGCTAGTGGTTTGCATCCGGCCAGGGTGAATGGCTACACCTTC.

This clone was seen more than once but under ten times. The gene calls are TRBV19 and TRBJ1-6; possible D gene TRBD1, 5 bases. This CDR3 comprises 15 residues. The V gene's germline CDR1 is LNHDA and CDR2 SQIVND (reference sequence). V dropped 5 bases and J dropped 5 bases, with 13 bases sitting between them. The CDR3 reads CASSPQGTNNSPLHF. As DNA, the CDR3 is TGTGCCAGTAGTCCCCAGGGTACTAATAATTCACCCCTCCACTTT.

The J gene is TRBJ2-5, the V gene TRBV7-2, with a tentative D call TRBD2 (6 bases). The CDR3 loop spans 14 amino acids. Germline loops: CDR1 SGHTA, CDR2 FQGNSA. Trimming cost V 1 base and J 5 bases, with 11 bases left between them. The CDR3 is CASSLVGGMETQYF. The CDR3 DNA follows: TGTGCCAGCAGCTTAGTAGGAGGGATGGAGACCCAGTACTTC.

This rearrangement joins TRBV21-1 to TRBJ1-5; the table names TRBD1, a call not compared with the DNA. TRBV21-1 is shown as a pseudogene. The CDR3 loop spans 16 amino acids. The CDR3 reads CASSKSSGQGDQPQHF. The DNA of the CDR3 is TGTGCCAGCAGCAAAAGTTCCGGACAGGGTGATCAGCCCCAGCATTTT.

V gene TRBV13 combines with J gene TRBJ1-2; a weak D match, TRBD1 (6 bases). V was clipped by 0 bases and J by 4 bases, with 12 bases between them. The CDR3 is 15 residues long. Germline V gene lookup returns CDR1 PRHDT and CDR2 FYEKMQ (reference sequence). The DNA of the CDR3 is TGTGCCAGCAGCTTAGGAGGACAGACCCGCTATGGCTACACCTTC. It translates to CASSLGGQTRYGYTF. Variable domain in full (rest from reference TRBV13 and TRBJ1-2): AAGVIQSPRHLIKEKRETATLKCYPIPRHDTVYWYQQGPGQDPQFLISFYEKMQSDKGSIPDRFSAQQFSDYHSELNMSSLELGDSALYFCASSLGGQTRYGYTFGSGTRLTVV.

The chain recombines TRBV2 with TRBJ1-4; tentative D call: TRBD1 (6 bases). V gave up 10 bases and J gave up 8 bases, with 14 bases separating them. CDR1 is SNHLY, CDR2 FYNNEI, per germline. The CDR3 runs to 12 residues. CDR3 sequence (DNA): TGTGCCACCGCAGGGGCTGAGGAAAAACTGTTTTTT. Its protein is CATAGAEEKLFF.

The V gene is TRBV10-3, the J gene TRBJ2-7; D may correspond to TRBD1 or TRBD2 (5 bases each). CDR1 is ENHRY and CDR2 is SYGVKD in the germline V gene. V was pared by 10 bases and J by 1 base, with 11 bases between. There are 12 residues in the CDR3. The CDR3 here is CATGTVSYEQYF. The CDR3 coding sequence is TGTGCCACAGGGACGGTTTCCTACGAGCAGTACTTC.

The chain is built from TRBV10-3 and TRBJ1-6; possible D gene TRBD1, 5 bases. Germline CDR1 reads ENHRY; CDR2 reads SYGVKD. Trimming stripped 9 bases from V and 4 bases from J, with 13 bases between. The CDR3 covers 14 residues. CDR3 sequence (DNA): TGTGCCATTTCGGGGCGGTCGTATAATTCACCCCTCCACTTT. Residues: CAISGRSYNSPLHF.

The V call is TRBV5-6, the J call TRBJ2-7, with a weak D call TRBD1 (5 bases). Trimming left V 4 bases short and J 0 bases short, with 8 bases between. The CDR3 covers 13 residues. Germline CDR1 reads SGHDT; CDR2 reads YYEEEE. The CDR3 nucleotides are TGTGCCAGCAGCCCACAGGTCTCCTACGAGCAGTACTTC. This encodes CASSPQVSYEQYF.

This sequence joins TRBV5-6 and TRBJ1-1, with D unresolved. CDR3 length: 12 residues. Germline CDR1 is SGHDT and CDR2 is YYEEEE. The V and J ends lost 5 bases and 3 bases respectively, with 8 bases between them. CDR3 bases: TGTGCCAGCAGGCGCGGGTACACTGAAGCTTTCTTT. As protein: CASRRGYTEAFF.

The chain uses TRBV5-1 and TRBJ1-6; 10 bases match TRBD1. Trimming cost V 4 bases and J 11 bases; bases outside gene matches: 6. Germline values: CDR1 SGHRS, CDR2 YFSETQ. The CDR3 is made up of 14 amino acids. CDR3 loop: CASSRGTGEAPLHF. CDR3 bases: TGCGCCAGCAGCCGGGGGACAGGGGAGGCACCCCTCCACTTT.

The rearrangement links TRBV6-1 to TRBJ2-1, with 7 bases matching TRBD1. This CDR3 is 15 amino acids long. V lost 3 bases, J lost 4 bases, and 6 bases stayed unmatched. Germline lookup yields CDR1 MNHNS and CDR2 SASEGT. The CDR3 nucleotides read TGTGCCAGCAGTGATGAAAGGGGGCCGTACAATGAGCAGTTCTTC. Residues: CASSDERGPYNEQFF.

The CDR3 here is CASARGSDRGEPGADTQYF. The CDR3 bases are TGTGCTAGTGCCCGGGGTTCGGACAGGGGGGAACCTGGTGCAGATACGCAGTATTTT. This rearrangement joins TRBV12-5 to TRBJ2-3; 10 positions match TRBD1. The germline V gene has CDR1 LGHNT and CDR2 FRNRAP. The J segment lost 4 bases and the V segment lost 7 bases, leaving 20 bases of the junction unmatched. This CDR3 is 19 amino acids long. Full variable domain (remainder filled in from reference TRBV12-5 and TRBJ2-3): DARVTQTPRHKVTEMGQEVTMRCQPILGHNTVFWYRQTMMQGLELLAYFRNRAPLDDSGMPKDRFSAEMPDATLATLKIQPSEPRDSAVYFCASARGSDRGEPGADTQYFGPGTRLTVL.

CDR3 in amino acids: CASRPPGTFEQFF. CDR3 nucleotides: TGTGCCAGCCGACCACCCGGGACTTTTGAGCAGTTCTTC. This chain connects TRBV27 to TRBJ2-1; a possible D gene is TRBD2 (6 bases). This CDR3 contains 13 residues. The germline V gene has CDR1 MNHEY and CDR2 SMNVEV (reference sequence). Trimming cost V 8 bases and J 9 bases, with 17 bases left between them.

V gene TRBV5-1 combines with J gene TRBJ2-2, with TRBD1 identical over 10 bases. Losses at the gene ends were 2 bases for V and 3 bases for J; bases not matched to a gene: 16. From germline, CDR1 is SGHRS and CDR2 YFSETQ. The CDR3 is 20 amino acids. The CDR3 DNA reads as TGCGCCAGCAGCTTAGCCGGGACAGGGGTTCTAGAACTCCACACCGGGGAGCTGTTTTTT. Translation: CASSLAGTGVLELHTGELFF.

The chain employs TRBV2 and TRBJ2-5, with no clear D. The CDR3 loop spans 12 amino acids. V was trimmed by 2 bases and J by 7 bases, leaving 8 bases between them. Germline CDR1 SNHLY, CDR2 FYNNEI. CDR3 sequence (DNA): TGTGCCAGCAGTGAAAGGGTGTGGACCCAGTACTTC. It yields the protein CASSERVWTQYF. Full variable domain (rest looked up from reference TRBV2 and TRBJ2-5): EPEVTQTPSHQVTQMGQEVILRCVPISNHLYFYWYRQILGQKVEFLVSFYNNEISEKSEIFDDQFSVERPDGSNFTLKIRSTKLEDSAMYFCASSERVWTQYFGPGTRLLVL.

The chain is built from TRBV7-8 and TRBJ2-2; possibly TRBD2 for D (5 bases). V lost 5 bases and J 2 bases, leaving 15 bases between the germline ends. Looked up from germline, CDR1 is SGHVS and CDR2 is FQNEAQ. The length of the CDR3 is 16 residues. This CDR3 is CASSPWETLNTGELFF. Here the CDR3 DNA reads TGTGCCAGCAGCCCCTGGGAGACTCTAAACACCGGGGAGCTGTTTTTT.

The genes are TRBV6-4 and TRBJ2-3, with 7 nucleotides matching TRBD2. The ends lost 0 bases at V and 0 bases at J; junction bases unmatched: 3. The CDR3 is made up of 16 amino acids. Germline CDR1 MRHNA, CDR2 SNTAGT. The chain's CDR3 is CASSDSGGGSTDTQYF. The DNA for the CDR3 is TGTGCCAGCAGTGACTCGGGCGGGGGTAGCACAGATACGCAGTATTTT.

This clone was counted a single time. This chain links TRBV12-3 or TRBV12-4 with TRBJ1-1, with no clear D. V lost 2 bases, J lost 10 bases, and 11 bases lay in between. The CDR3 has 12 amino acids. The CDR3 spells CASSLWSVVAFF. In nucleotides, the CDR3 is TGTGCCAGCAGTTTATGGTCAGTTGTAGCTTTCTTT.

This chain uses TRBV19 with TRBJ1-6; D is perhaps TRBD1 (6 bases). V lost 8 bases, J lost 5 bases, and 13 bases lay in between. Germline CDR1 LNHDA, CDR2 SQIVND (reference sequence). There are 14 residues in the CDR3. CDR3 nucleotide sequence: TGTGCCAGTTCGAGGGGGATCGATAATTCACCCCTCCACTTT. As protein: CASSRGIDNSPLHF.

This sequence joins TRBV7-9 and TRBJ2-1, with 8 bases matching TRBD1. Germline-derived CDR1 and CDR2 are SEHNR and FQNEAQ (reference sequence). The CDR3 has 18 residues. Trimming removed 4 bases from V and 4 bases from J; junction bases left unmatched: 15. The CDR3 nucleotides are TGTGCCAGCAGCTACATGTACAGGGGGAAGTTTGCATACAATGAGCAGTTCTTC. Translating gives CASSYMYRGKFAYNEQFF.

This clone has just one count. The chain recombines TRBV7-9 with TRBJ2-5, with D perhaps TRBD1 (6 bases). Germline lookup yields CDR1 SEHNR and CDR2 FQNEAQ (reference sequence). V dropped 2 bases and J dropped 3 bases, with 16 bases sitting between them. This CDR3 contains 16 residues. The CDR3 spells CASSLLRGLREETQYF. In DNA, the CDR3 is TGTGCCAGCAGCTTATTGAGGGGGTTACGAGAAGAGACCCAGTACTTC.

The V call is TRBV9, the J call TRBJ2-1; a weak D match, TRBD1 (5 bases). Trimming took off 2 bases at V and 8 bases at J, with 17 bases between the two ends. Germline V gene sequence: CDR1 SGDLS, CDR2 YYNGEE. The CDR3 covers 15 residues. CDR3 in amino acids: CASSVWSGMSDEQFF. In nucleotides, the CDR3 is TGTGCCAGCAGCGTGTGGTCAGGGATGAGCGATGAGCAGTTCTTC. Drawing the rest from reference TRBV9 and TRBJ2-1, the complete variable domain is DSGVTQTPKHLITATGQRVTLRCSPRSGDLSVYWYQQSLDQGLQFLIQYYNGEERAKGNILERFSAQQFPDLHSELNLSSLELGDSALYFCASSVWSGMSDEQFFGPGTRLTVL.

The chain has TRBV30 and TRBJ1-1; TRBD1 agrees at 8 bases. V lost 4 bases, J lost 8 bases, and 9 bases stayed unmatched. CDR3 size: 13 residues. Per germline, CDR1 GTSNPN and CDR2 SVGIG (reference sequence). This CDR3 reads CAWNLQGVGEAFF. In DNA form, the CDR3 reads TGTGCCTGGAACCTACAGGGGGTTGGGGAAGCTTTCTTT.

The chain has TRBV30 and TRBJ1-2, with no clear D. The CDR3 has 11 amino acids. With 3 bases removed from V and 8 bases from J, the gap between germline ends came to 10 bases. Germline loops: CDR1 GTSNPN, CDR2 SVGIG (reference sequence). The CDR3 here is CAWSGGGGYTF. DNA of the CDR3: TGTGCCTGGAGCGGAGGCGGGGGCTACACCTTC.